This TCR beta chain appears in the sequencing data of a study of blood T cell repertoires in COVID-19. Whole-study context: From T cells, B-cell-depleted T cells, or PBMCs came the material, which was cDNA or gDNA.

The CDR3 contains 18 residues. Germline trimming cut 6 bases from V and 3 bases from J; bases unmatched to any gene: 14. CDR1 and CDR2 (germline): SEHNR, FQNEAQ (reference sequence). The table came from immunoSEQ multiplex PCR; TCRdb's copy has only in-frame clones and leaves some out. The sample has about 250,000 clones; roughly 87% are singletons. The source of this sequence is a young man with active or convalescent COVID-19. The source material was peripheral blood. The genes are TRBV7-9 and TRBJ2-7, with 13 bases aligning to TRBD2. The CDR3: CASRRTSGGTLNNYEQYF. The CDR3 region has the DNA TGTGCCAGCAGGAGGACTAGCGGGGGAACTCTGAATAACTACGAGCAGTACTTC.